This T cell receptor (beta chain) was sequenced during a study of Graves' ophthalmopathy and Graves' hyperthyroidism. The table lists this clonotype with many counts. The target antigen is unknown. One end of the junction is discordant with germline, which a read error may explain. Newly diagnosed, the hyperthyroidism patients had under 2 months' duration and were aged 18 to 65. The study, taken as a whole, reports: Ophthalmopathy could be told apart from stable hyperthyroidism by a 13-signature model (around 90% sensitivity, around 79% specificity).

CDR1 MNHEY and CDR2 SMNVEV come from the germline V gene (reference sequence). The CDR3 totals 15 residues. Amplification from RNA transcripts yielded the TCR beta CDR3 regions. The first round was an RT-PCR with HTBI primers, and the second round was a multiplex PCR. TCRdb reanalysed the multiplex PCR reads using MiXCR and keeps one entry per CDR3 protein. The sample has roughly 350,000 distinct CDR3 sequences; about a sixth are singletons. The V and J genes are TRBV27 and TRBJ2-7; TRBD1 aligns across 9 bases. The receptor was isolated from an adult woman with stable Graves' hyperthyroidism. The sequencing sample was made of peripheral blood. This CDR3 is CASSISGTGYAEQYF. Here the CDR3 DNA reads TGTGCCAGCAGTATATCCGGGACAGGGTATGCCGAGCAGTACTTC.